The 30 T cell receptor beta chains below come from one sample, sequenced in a study of T cells in Graves' hyperthyroidism and ophthalmopathy. From RNA transcripts, TCR beta CDR3 regions were amplified. Using the HTBI primer set, a first-round RT-PCR was run on the TCR CDR3. One entry per CDR3 protein, called by TCRdb with MiXCR from the multiplex PCR reads. The sample yields under 400,000 distinct CDR3 sequences, 15% to 19% seen once. Sequencing was done on a sample of blood. The receptors here all came from a woman younger than 35 with Graves' hyperthyroidism that later progressed to Graves' ophthalmopathy.

In regard to this clonotype: The junction shows a germline mismatch at one end, possibly a read error. The V gene is TRBV5-6, the J gene TRBJ1-6; tentative D call: TRBD1 (6 bases). This CDR3 comprises 16 residues. Per germline, CDR1 SGHDT and CDR2 YYEEEE. This chain's CDR3 is CAGSLQGYRSNSPLHF. The DNA of the CDR3 is TGTGCCGGCAGCTTGCAGGGGTACCGATCGAATTCACCCCTCCACTTT.

This clonotype was detected a few times. The V and J genes are TRBV6-1 and TRBJ2-7; maybe TRBD1 (7 bases). Deletions cut 3 bases from V and 5 bases from J, with 20 bases between. CDR1 and CDR2 from the germline V gene are MNHNS and SASEGT. CDR3 length equals 16 residues. CDR3 amino acids: CASSERLQGTYNEQYF. CDR3 DNA sequence: TGTGCCAGCAGTGAGAGATTACAGGGGACTTATAACGAGCAGTACTTC.

This clonotype came up a few times. The V and J genes are TRBV4-2 and TRBJ2-7, with 7 bases identical to TRBD2. V was clipped by 0 bases and J by 2 bases; unmatched bases: 10. The CDR3 totals 17 residues. Germline V gene sequence: CDR1 LGHNA, CDR2 YNFKEQ. The CDR3 sequence is CASSQEGFGLAAYEQYF. The CDR3 bases are TGTGCCAGCAGCCAAGAGGGCTTCGGGCTAGCGGCCTACGAGCAGTACTTC.

This clonotype came up a few times. The rearrangement uses TRBV4-1 and TRBJ2-7; D remains unclear. The CDR3 spans 17 residues. V lost 4 bases, J lost 1 base, and 20 bases lay in between. CDR1 and CDR2 from the germline V gene are MGHRA and YSYEKL. CDR3 bases: TGCGCCAGCAGCCTACCCCCTCAGGACCACCGGTCCTACGAGCAGTACTTC. Translating it yields CASSLPPQDHRSYEQYF.

This clonotype occurred many times. The chain employs TRBV20-1 and TRBJ2-3; TRBD2 is a possible D gene (5 bases). Trimming took off 0 bases at V and 2 bases at J, with 12 bases between the two ends. The CDR3 contains 15 residues. Germline V gene lookup returns CDR1 DFQATT and CDR2 SNEGSKA (reference sequence). The CDR3 protein is CSARDWAGPTDTQYF. CDR3 nucleotides: TGCAGTGCTAGAGATTGGGCGGGCCCCACAGATACGCAGTATTTT.

This clonotype was recorded many times. The chain recombines TRBV20-1 with TRBJ2-7; 8 bases match TRBD2. The CDR3 contains 13 residues. J gave up 4 bases and V 3 bases, and 5 bases lay outside the gene matches. Germline CDR1 DFQATT, CDR2 SNEGSKA (reference sequence). CDR3 coding DNA: TGCAGTGCTAGGACTAGCGACCGATACGAGCAGTACTTC. It is translated as CSARTSDRYEQYF.

Many counts were recorded for this clonotype. This chain connects TRBV27 to TRBJ2-2; 8 bases agree with TRBD2. Germline V gene data show CDR1 as MNHEY and CDR2 as SMNVEV (reference sequence). The CDR3 is 16 residues long. Trimming at V came to 4 bases and at J to 6 bases, leaving 10 bases not matched to a gene. CDR3 nucleotide sequence: TGTGCCAGCAGTTCGGGGGGGAGATGTCCGGCCGGGGAGCTGTTTTTT. Encoded protein: CASSSGGRCPAGELFF.

V and J are TRBV28 and TRBJ1-3, with 10 bases lining up with TRBD1. V lost 5 bases and J lost 8; bases outside the gene matches: 6. Germline V gives CDR1 MDHEN, CDR2 SYDVKM. The CDR3 sequence is 14 residues long. CDR3 region: CASSRGQGWDTIYF. The CDR3 DNA is TGTGCCAGCAGTCGGGGACAGGGGTGGGACACCATATATTTT.

This clonotype occurred many times. The rearrangement uses TRBV2 and TRBJ2-2, with 8 bases lining up with TRBD2. The CDR3 sequence is 15 residues long. J was trimmed by 6 bases and V by 4 bases; bases with no gene match: 7. Germline V lookup: CDR1 SNHLY, CDR2 FYNNEI. The CDR3 DNA reads TGTGCCAGCAGTGTATCGGGACTAGATTCCGGGGAGCTGTTTTTT. Encoded protein: CASSVSGLDSGELFF.

This clonotype was detected a few times. J is TRBJ2-1 and V is TRBV20-1; TRBD1 matches at 10 bases. The CDR3 spans 13 residues. Germline CDR1 reads DFQATT; CDR2 reads SNEGSKA (reference sequence). J was trimmed by 8 bases and V by 6 bases; bases with no gene match: 7. The CDR3 sequence: CSAQGQGMDEQFF. The CDR3 DNA is TGCAGTGCCCAGGGACAGGGGATGGATGAGCAGTTCTTC.

This clonotype has a count of ten or more. The chain carries TRBV28 and TRBJ2-7; 8 nucleotides match TRBD2. The CDR3 sequence is 14 residues long. The germline V gene has CDR1 MDHEN and CDR2 SYDVKM. The ends lost 10 bases at V and 9 bases at J; junction bases unmatched: 17. Here the CDR3 reads CATENPGTSVGQYF. The CDR3 DNA reads as TGTGCCACCGAAAATCCGGGGACTAGTGTCGGGCAGTACTTC.

This clonotype was observed at least ten times. V usage is TRBV3-1 and J usage is TRBJ1-4; 8 nucleotides match TRBD1. The CDR3 has 15 residues. Trimming cost V 2 bases and J 5 bases; bases outside gene matches: 4. CDR1 and CDR2 from the germline V gene are LGHDT and YNNKEL (reference sequence). DNA of the CDR3: TGTGCCAGCAGCCAATACAGGGGGAGAAATGAAAAACTGTTTTTT. It translates to CASSQYRGRNEKLFF.

This clonotype was counted at least ten times. The chain uses TRBV12-3 or TRBV12-4 and TRBJ1-5; tentative D call: TRBD1 (6 bases). This CDR3 is built from 17 residues. V was shortened by 5 bases and J by 6 bases, with 23 bases between the two germline ends. The CDR3 DNA reads as TGTGCCAGCAGTCCAAATACTGGGGGGCGGCCCGGTCAGCCCCAGCATTTT. Translation: CASSPNTGGRPGQPQHF.

The chain uses TRBV3-1 and TRBJ1-6; TRBD1 is a possible D gene (5 bases). V lost 1 base and J lost 2, with 12 bases in between. The length of the CDR3 is 17 residues. Germline CDR1 LGHDT, CDR2 YNNKEL (reference sequence). The CDR3 loop is CASSQVQGGTYNSPLHF. The CDR3 DNA is TGTGCCAGCAGCCAAGTTCAGGGAGGAACCTATAATTCACCCCTCCACTTT.

CDR3 sequence reads: CSVEEGQGSYNEQFF. The CDR3 DNA reads as TGCAGCGTTGAAGAGGGTCAGGGATCCTACAATGAGCAGTTCTTC. The chain couples TRBV29-1 to TRBJ2-1; D may be TRBD1 (5 bases). Germline CDR1 SQVTM, CDR2 ANQGSEA. The length of the CDR3 is 15 residues. Trimming pared 0 bases from V and 1 base from J, leaving 10 bases between.

V and J are TRBV2 and TRBJ2-7, with 8 bases fitting TRBD2. The CDR3 is 15 residues long. With 2 bases clipped from V and 3 bases from J, the junction kept 6 bases outside the gene matches. CDR1 is SNHLY, CDR2 FYNNEI, per germline. This CDR3 is CASSESTSVYYEQYF. CDR3 nucleotide sequence: TGTGCCAGCAGTGAATCGACTAGCGTTTACTACGAGCAGTACTTC. The whole variable domain, filled in from reference TRBV2 and TRBJ2-7, reads EPEVTQTPSHQVTQMGQEVILRCVPISNHLYFYWYRQILGQKVEFLVSFYNNEISEKSEIFDDQFSVERPDGSNFTLKIRSTKLEDSAMYFCASSESTSVYYEQYFGPGTRLTVT.

This clonotype was found many times. The chain joins TRBV6-6 to TRBJ2-7, with D possibly TRBD2 on 6 matching bases. CDR1 is MNHNY and CDR2 is SVGAGI in the germline V gene (reference sequence). Trimming shortened V by 2 bases and J by 4 bases, and 6 bases separated the two germline ends. This CDR3 has 12 amino acids. The CDR3: CASSYRGYEQYF. The CDR3 DNA sequence: TGTGCCAGCAGTTACCGGGGGTACGAGCAGTACTTC.

There are many counts of this clonotype. This chain links TRBV20-1 with TRBJ1-1; the D gene is possibly TRBD1 (5 bases). Germline lookup yields CDR1 DFQATT and CDR2 SNEGSKA (reference sequence). The CDR3 loop spans 13 amino acids. V was trimmed by 3 bases and J by 0 bases, leaving 8 bases between them. The CDR3 loop is CSARTVLNTEAFF. As DNA, the CDR3 is TGCAGTGCTAGGACAGTTTTGAACACTGAAGCTTTCTTT.

This clonotype was observed at least ten times. This chain links TRBV12-3 or TRBV12-4 with TRBJ2-2; TRBD1 might be the D (6 bases). V lost 7 bases and J lost 4, with 16 bases in between. This CDR3 is built from 15 residues. DNA of the CDR3: TGTGCCAGCACTCTAATGGGGGCGGGCACCGGGGAGCTGTTTTTT. Encoded protein: CASTLMGAGTGELFF.

The chain uses TRBV20-1 and TRBJ2-2, with 8 bases identical to TRBD2. CDR1 DFQATT and CDR2 SNEGSKA come from the germline V gene (reference sequence). CDR3 length equals 13 residues. The ends lost 5 bases at V and 5 bases at J; junction bases unmatched: 4. The CDR3 spells CSAQSGSTGELFF. The CDR3 DNA is TGCAGTGCTCAGAGCGGGAGTACCGGGGAGCTGTTTTTT.

This clonotype occurred a few times. The chain links TRBV24-1 to TRBJ2-2; either TRBD1 or TRBD2 may supply D (6 bases each). The germline CDR1 and CDR2 sequences are KGHDR and SFDVKD. V was shortened by 4 bases and J by 5 bases, with 16 bases between the two germline ends. The CDR3 totals 16 residues. CDR3 amino acids: CATSDTGRGGTGELFF. The CDR3 region has the DNA TGTGCCACCAGTGACACGGGTCGAGGGGGGACCGGGGAGCTGTTTTTT.

In its sample, this clonotype was seen many times. The rearrangement links TRBV20-1 to TRBJ1-6; unclear D gene. Germline lookup yields CDR1 DFQATT and CDR2 SNEGSKA (reference sequence). V lost 2 bases and J lost 7, with 12 bases in between. The CDR3 extends over 14 amino acids. The CDR3 protein is CSARPLVANSPLHF. Written as DNA, the CDR3 is TGCAGTGCTAGACCTCTTGTAGCAAATTCACCCCTCCACTTT.

The chain couples TRBV7-8 to TRBJ1-1; 9 bases are shared with TRBD1. Trimming took 4 bases from V and 3 from J; bases not matched to a gene: 9. The germline CDR1 and CDR2 sequences are SGHVS and FQNEAQ. The CDR3 runs to 16 residues. CDR3 loop: CASSSQTGGEDTEAFF. CDR3 coding DNA: TGTGCCAGCAGCTCCCAGACAGGGGGGGAAGACACTGAAGCTTTCTTT.

The chain joins TRBV7-2 to TRBJ1-4; 10 nucleotides align to TRBD1. Trimming at V came to 1 base and at J to 8 bases, leaving 16 bases not matched to a gene. Germline V gives CDR1 SGHTA, CDR2 FQGNSA. CDR3 size: 19 residues. The CDR3 DNA reads as TGTGCCAGCAGCTTAGGAGGTCTGGGACAGGGGCCGCTTAGAGAAAAACTGTTTTTT. This gives the protein CASSLGGLGQGPLREKLFF.

This clonotype was found many times. The CDR3 nucleotides read TGTGCCAGCAGTGGTCGGCAGGGTCGCTGGGAGCAGTACTTC. Amino acid sequence: CASSGRQGRWEQYF. V usage is TRBV6-1 and J usage is TRBJ2-7; D possibly corresponds to TRBD1 (5 bases). Germline V gene lookup returns CDR1 MNHNS and CDR2 SASEGT. The CDR3 covers 14 residues. V lost 4 bases to trimming and J lost 7 bases, with 17 bases between them.

Ten or more counts support this clonotype. The chain couples TRBV2 to TRBJ1-2; 9 nucleotides match TRBD1. Germline V gene lookup returns CDR1 SNHLY and CDR2 FYNNEI. The V gene end was trimmed by 6 bases and the J gene end by 2 bases; junction bases not matched to a gene: 4. The CDR3 consists of 14 residues. For the CDR3, the DNA is TGTGCCAGCAGCGGGACAGGGACCAACTATGGCTACACCTTC. This codes for CASSGTGTNYGYTF.

This clonotype was found many times. The rearrangement uses TRBV12-3 or TRBV12-4 and TRBJ2-7; D may be TRBD1 or TRBD2 (5 bases each). Trimming left V 5 bases short and J 3 bases short, with 20 bases between. The CDR3 is made up of 16 amino acids. The CDR3 nucleotides are TGTGCCAGCAGTCCAGGACACCCGGGGAGTTTCTACGAGCAGTACTTC. Residues: CASSPGHPGSFYEQYF.

In this sample, this clonotype turned up many times. The rearrangement joins TRBV28 to TRBJ2-2; D is perhaps TRBD1 or TRBD2 (6 bases each). The V and J ends lost 1 base and 5 bases respectively, with 17 bases between them. Germline CDR1 MDHEN, CDR2 SYDVKM. The CDR3 length is 17 residues. The chain's CDR3 is CASSLSPGADGTGELFF. The CDR3 nucleotides are TGTGCCAGCAGTTTATCCCCGGGGGCGGATGGGACCGGGGAGCTGTTTTTT.

As concerns this clonotype: It may be a read error: a sequence one base away is much more abundant. This chain joins TRBV7-9 and TRBJ1-1; unclear D gene. There are 14 residues in the CDR3. Germline V gives CDR1 SEHNR, CDR2 FQNEAQ (reference sequence). CDR3 nucleotides: TGTGCCAACAGCTTAGGGAGACTGAACACTGAAGCTTTCTTT. Protein product: CANSLGRLNTEAFF. Drawing the rest from reference TRBV7-9 and TRBJ1-1, the complete variable domain is DTGVSQNPRHKITKRGQNVTFRCDPISEHNRLYWYRQTLGQGPEFLTYFQNEAQLEKSRLLSDRFSAERPKGSFSTLEIQRTEQGDSAMYLCANSLGRLNTEAFFGQGTRLTVV.

At least ten counts were recorded for this clonotype. DNA of the CDR3: TGTGCCAGCTCACCACCAAGCGGGAGTAGGAATGAGCAGTTCTTC. It translates to CASSPPSGSRNEQFF. J is TRBJ2-1 and V is TRBV18; TRBD2 aligns across 8 bases. Germline CDR1 KGHSH, CDR2 LQKENI. J gave up 7 bases and V 0 bases, and 5 bases lay outside the gene matches. The CDR3 is made up of 15 amino acids.